This TCR beta chain was documented in a study of cytomegalovirus exposure and HLA in healthy donors. The PCR contained 60 Vbeta and 13 Jbeta primers. Produced via immunoSEQ multiplex PCR; TCRdb's table is partial and in-frame only. The table has around 200,000 clones, around 83% seen once; the top ten hold about 10%. Sequences were obtained from PBMCs. The sequence came from a woman aged 50 to 60 in good health and CMV-seropositive.

CDR3 coding DNA: TGTGCCAGCAGTTGGTCGGAGGGCAGCTCCTACGAGCAGTACTTC. This gives the protein CASSWSEGSSYEQYF. The rearrangement joins TRBV5-8 to TRBJ2-7, with D possibly TRBD2 on 6 matching bases. Per the germline V gene, CDR1 is SGHTS and CDR2 is YDEGEE. V dropped 5 bases and J dropped 0 bases, with 15 bases sitting between them. The CDR3 runs to 15 residues.